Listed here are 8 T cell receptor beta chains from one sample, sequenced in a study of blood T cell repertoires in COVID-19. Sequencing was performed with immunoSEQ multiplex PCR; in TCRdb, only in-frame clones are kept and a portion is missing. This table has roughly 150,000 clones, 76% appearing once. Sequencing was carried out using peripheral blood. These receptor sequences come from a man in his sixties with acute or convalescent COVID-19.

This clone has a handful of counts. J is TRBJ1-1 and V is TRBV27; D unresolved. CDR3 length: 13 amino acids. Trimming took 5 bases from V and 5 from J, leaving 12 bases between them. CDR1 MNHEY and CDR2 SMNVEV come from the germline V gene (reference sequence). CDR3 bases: TGTGCCAGCAGTCCGGCGGGAGGGACTGAAGCTTTCTTT. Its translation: CASSPAGGTEAFF.

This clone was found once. CDR3 nucleotides: TGTGCCAGCAGCGCCTTTTGGGGAGGGAACTATGGCTACACCTTC. This encodes CASSAFWGGNYGYTF. This chain links TRBV2 with TRBJ1-2; no firm D call. In germline, CDR1 is SNHLY, CDR2 FYNNEI. The V end was cut by 6 bases, the J end by 2 bases, with 16 bases between. The CDR3 loop spans 15 amino acids.

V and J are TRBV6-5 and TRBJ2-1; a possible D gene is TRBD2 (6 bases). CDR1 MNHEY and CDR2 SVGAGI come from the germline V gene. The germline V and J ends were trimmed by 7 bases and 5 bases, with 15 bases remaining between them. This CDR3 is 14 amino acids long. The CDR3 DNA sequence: TGTGCCAGCATCCATGGGACTCCTGACAATGAGCAGTTCTTC. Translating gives CASIHGTPDNEQFF.

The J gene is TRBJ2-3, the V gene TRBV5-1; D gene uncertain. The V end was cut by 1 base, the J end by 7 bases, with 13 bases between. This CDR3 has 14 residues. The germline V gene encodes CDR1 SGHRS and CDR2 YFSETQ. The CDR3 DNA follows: TGCGCCAGCAGCTTGAATATGCCCGAGAATACGCAGTATTTT. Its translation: CASSLNMPENTQYF. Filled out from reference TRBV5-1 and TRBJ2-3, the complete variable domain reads KAGVTQTPRYLIKTRGQQVTLSCSPISGHRSVSWYQQTPGQGLQFLFEYFSETQRNKGNFPGRFSGRQFSNSRSEMNVSTLELGDSALYLCASSLNMPENTQYFGPGTRLTVL.

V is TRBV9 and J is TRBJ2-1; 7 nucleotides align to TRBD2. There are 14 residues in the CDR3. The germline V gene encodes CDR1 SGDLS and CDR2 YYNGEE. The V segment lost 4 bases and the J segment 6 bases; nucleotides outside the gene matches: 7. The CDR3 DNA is TGTGCCAGCAGCTCCCCTCCGGGGGGCAATGAGCAGTTCTTC. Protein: CASSSPPGGNEQFF.

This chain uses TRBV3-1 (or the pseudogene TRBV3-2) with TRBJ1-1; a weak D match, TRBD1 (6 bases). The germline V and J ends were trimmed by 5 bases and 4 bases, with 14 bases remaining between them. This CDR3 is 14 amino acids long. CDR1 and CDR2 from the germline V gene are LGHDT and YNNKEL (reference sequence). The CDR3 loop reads CASSFQGRGTEAFF. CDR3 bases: TGTGCCAGCAGCTTCCAGGGGAGAGGCACTGAAGCTTTCTTT.

This chain's CDR3 is CSASPDSRNTIYF. CDR3 DNA: TGCAGTGCTAGTCCGGACAGTCGAAACACCATATATTTT. The V and J genes are TRBV20-1 and TRBJ1-3, with D possibly TRBD1 on 6 matching bases. The CDR3 is made up of 13 amino acids. In germline, CDR1 is DFQATT, CDR2 SNEGSKA (reference sequence). The germline V and J ends were trimmed by 3 bases and 5 bases, with 11 bases remaining between them.

CDR3 region: CASSQDSGTAQETQYF. CDR3 nucleotide sequence: TGTGCCAGCAGCCAAGATTCCGGGACAGCCCAAGAGACCCAGTACTTC. The rearrangement uses TRBV3-1 (or the pseudogene TRBV3-2) and TRBJ2-5, with 7 bases aligning to TRBD1. Unmatched junction bases numbered 5, after V lost 0 bases and J lost 1 base. The CDR3 totals 16 residues. CDR1 is LGHDT, CDR2 YNNKEL, per germline (reference sequence).